The 10 T cell receptor beta chains below all came from one sample that was sequenced in a study of blood T cell repertoires in COVID-19. Clones were read by immunoSEQ multiplex PCR, and TCRdb kept only the in-frame ones, dropping some. The sample shows around 400,000 clones, over 75% of them seen only once. Material: peripheral blood. Receptors originate from a woman aged 55-70 years with COVID-19, enrolled during active disease.

The chain has TRBV18 and TRBJ1-2; D is unresolved. V lost 2 bases, J lost 1 base, and 8 bases lay in between. The CDR3 loop spans 14 amino acids. Germline assignment: CDR1 KGHSH and CDR2 LQKENI. This chain's CDR3 is CASSPEELNYGYTF. DNA for the CDR3: TGTGCCAGCTCACCAGAGGAGCTTAACTATGGCTACACCTTC.

The chain joins TRBV6-4 to TRBJ1-1; 8 nucleotides agree with TRBD1. This CDR3 contains 14 residues. CDR1 and CDR2 (germline): MRHNA, SNTAGT. V was clipped by 7 bases and J by 5 bases; unmatched bases: 9. CDR3 in DNA: TGTGCCAGCAACCGAGGACAGGGTGGAACTGAAGCTTTCTTT. Translation: CASNRGQGGTEAFF.

As to this clone: Compared with germline, one end of the junction differs, possibly owing to a read error. The chain combines TRBV11-2 with TRBJ2-5; tentatively, D is TRBD1 (6 bases). Per germline, CDR1 SGHAT and CDR2 FQNNGV. This CDR3 comprises 14 residues. CDR3 sequence (DNA): TGTGCCAGCGGAAACAGGGACCACCAGGAGACCCAGTACTTC. Translation gives CASGNRDHQETQYF.

This clone was seen just once. The chain joins TRBV4-1 to TRBJ1-1; D not certain. Per the germline V gene, CDR1 is MGHRA and CDR2 is YSYEKL. The CDR3 sequence is 13 residues long. The V end lost 4 bases, the J end lost 4 bases, and 10 bases lay between the germline ends. CDR3 region: CASSPYRVTEAFF. The DNA for the CDR3 is TGCGCCAGCAGCCCCTACCGGGTCACTGAAGCTTTCTTT.

The V gene is TRBV18, the J gene TRBJ2-1, with 9 nucleotides matching TRBD2. Per germline, CDR1 KGHSH and CDR2 LQKENI. V was clipped by 0 bases and J by 8 bases; unmatched bases: 2. The CDR3 loop spans 14 amino acids. The CDR3 reads CASSPPGLAYEQFF. The CDR3 DNA reads TGTGCCAGCTCACCACCGGGACTAGCCTATGAGCAGTTCTTC.

The chain couples TRBV28 to TRBJ1-4; 10 nucleotides line up with TRBD1. CDR1 MDHEN and CDR2 SYDVKM come from the germline V gene. Trimming cost V 5 bases and J 4 bases; bases outside gene matches: 10. The CDR3 has 17 amino acids. CDR3 coding DNA: TGTGCCAGCAGTCTCTTGACAGGGGGCACGCTTAATGAAAAACTGTTTTTT. It specifies CASSLLTGGTLNEKLFF.

The chain links TRBV7-2 to TRBJ2-5; D is uncertain. The V gene's germline CDR1 is SGHTA and CDR2 FQGNSA. Deletions cut 2 bases from V and 3 bases from J, with 7 bases between. CDR3 length: 13 amino acids. The CDR3 bases are TGTGCCAGCAGCTTATCCCAGGAAGAGACCCAGTACTTC. Translated: CASSLSQEETQYF.

The chain recombines TRBV2 with TRBJ1-1; D is unclear. The CDR3 sequence is 12 residues long. Germline loops: CDR1 SNHLY, CDR2 FYNNEI. The V and J ends lost 4 bases and 5 bases respectively, with 8 bases between them. For the CDR3, the DNA is TGTGCCAGCAGTGGGGCGAGAACTGAAGCTTTCTTT. This sequence encodes CASSGARTEAFF. The variable domain in full, completed from reference TRBV2 and TRBJ1-1, reads EPEVTQTPSHQVTQMGQEVILRCVPISNHLYFYWYRQILGQKVEFLVSFYNNEISEKSEIFDDQFSVERPDGSNFTLKIRSTKLEDSAMYFCASSGARTEAFFGQGTRLTVV.

V gene TRBV28 combines with J gene TRBJ1-2, with TRBD1 matching over 7 bases. The V segment lost 5 bases and the J segment 5 bases; nucleotides outside the gene matches: 8. The CDR3 contains 14 residues. Germline CDR1 is MDHEN and CDR2 is SYDVKM. CDR3 bases: TGTGCCAGCAGTCCCACAGGGGCTCCTTATGGCTACACCTTC. It translates to CASSPTGAPYGYTF.

The rearrangement uses TRBV3-1 (or the pseudogene TRBV3-2) and TRBJ1-5; 9 positions agree with TRBD1. CDR1 and CDR2 (germline): LGHDT, YNNKEL (reference sequence). Unmatched junction bases numbered 2, after V lost 7 bases and J lost 1 base. This CDR3 region has 14 residues. CDR3 amino acids: CASKDRGSNQPQHF. The CDR3 bases are TGTGCCAGCAAGGACAGGGGAAGCAATCAGCCCCAGCATTTT.